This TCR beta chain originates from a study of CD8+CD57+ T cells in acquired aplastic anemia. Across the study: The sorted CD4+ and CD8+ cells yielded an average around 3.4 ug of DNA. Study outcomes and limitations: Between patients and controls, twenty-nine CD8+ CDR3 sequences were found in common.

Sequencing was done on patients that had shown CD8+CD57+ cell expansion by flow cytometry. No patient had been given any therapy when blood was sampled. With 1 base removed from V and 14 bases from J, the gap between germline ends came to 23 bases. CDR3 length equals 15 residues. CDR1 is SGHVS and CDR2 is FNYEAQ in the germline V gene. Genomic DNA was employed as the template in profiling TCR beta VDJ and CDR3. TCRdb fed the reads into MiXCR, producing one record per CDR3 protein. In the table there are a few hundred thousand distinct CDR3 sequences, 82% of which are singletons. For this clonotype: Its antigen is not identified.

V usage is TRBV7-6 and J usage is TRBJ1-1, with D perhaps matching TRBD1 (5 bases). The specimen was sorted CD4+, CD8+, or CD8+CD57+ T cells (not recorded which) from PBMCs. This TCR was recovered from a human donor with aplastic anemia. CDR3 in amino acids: CASSLDHRTKNTQFF. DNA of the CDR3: TGTGCCAGCAGCTTAGACCACAGGACAAAAAATACCCAGTTCTTT.